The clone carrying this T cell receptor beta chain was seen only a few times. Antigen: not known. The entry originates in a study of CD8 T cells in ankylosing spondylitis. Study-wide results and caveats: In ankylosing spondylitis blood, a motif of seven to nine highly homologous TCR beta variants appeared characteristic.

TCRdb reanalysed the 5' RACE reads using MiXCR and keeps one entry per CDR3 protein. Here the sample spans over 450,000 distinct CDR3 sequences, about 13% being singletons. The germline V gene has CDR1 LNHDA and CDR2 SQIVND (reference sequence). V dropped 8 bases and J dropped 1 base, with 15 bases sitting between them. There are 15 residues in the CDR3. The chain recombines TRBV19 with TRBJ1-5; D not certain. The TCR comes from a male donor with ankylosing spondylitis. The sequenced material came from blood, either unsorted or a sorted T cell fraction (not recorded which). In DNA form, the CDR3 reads TGTGCCAGTCCAGGTTGGAGATTCAGCAATCAGCCCCAGCATTTT. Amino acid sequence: CASPGWRFSNQPQHF.